These 18 T cell receptor beta chains originate from one sample sequenced in a study of blood T cell repertoires in COVID-19 (TCRdb year 2020). Library preparation was by the immunoSEQ multiplex PCR assay. Here the immuneACCESS table is served through TCRdb, limited to in-frame sequences with V and J called. Missing clones are a known gap in these copies; in checked studies unresolved V genes cover under half, and the rest lacks a known reason. The sample includes hundreds of thousands of clones, with around 85% observed a single time. Around 4% of the sample rests with the top ten. Input material: peripheral blood. These TCRs come from a woman aged 45-65 years with active or convalescent COVID-19.

The chain uses TRBV3-1 (or the pseudogene TRBV3-2) and TRBJ2-4; 7 bases agree with TRBD1. The CDR3 sequence is 17 residues long. V dropped 5 bases and J dropped 1; count of bases not matched to a gene: 11. Germline lookup yields CDR1 LGHDT and CDR2 YNNKEL (reference sequence). CDR3 in amino acids: CASSGERGGMAKNIQYF. In DNA form, the CDR3 reads TGTGCCAGCAGCGGAGAAAGAGGGGGCATGGCCAAAAACATTCAGTACTTC.

This chain uses TRBV4-1 with TRBJ1-4; tentative D call: TRBD1 (6 bases). The V and J ends lost 4 bases and 7 bases respectively, with 13 bases between them. The length of the CDR3 is 14 residues. CDR1 and CDR2 from the germline V gene are MGHRA and YSYEKL. This CDR3 is CASSLTGLGEKLFF. In nucleotides, the CDR3 is TGCGCCAGCAGCCTTACAGGGTTGGGTGAAAAACTGTTTTTT.

The chain links TRBV2 to TRBJ2-7; perhaps TRBD2 as D (7 bases). Looked up from germline, CDR1 is SNHLY and CDR2 is FYNNEI. Trimming removed 5 bases at V and 0 bases at J, with 14 bases between. This CDR3 region has 15 residues. The CDR3 DNA reads as TGTGCCAGCAGTACAGGGACTAACCCCTCCTACGAGCAGTACTTC. It encodes CASSTGTNPSYEQYF.

V usage is TRBV30 and J usage is TRBJ2-1, with 7 positions matching TRBD2. This CDR3 has 13 residues. CDR1 and CDR2 (germline): GTSNPN, SVGIG (reference sequence). Trimming at V came to 1 base and at J to 10 bases, leaving 7 bases not matched to a gene. CDR3 in amino acids: CAWSAGLRIEQFF. In DNA form, the CDR3 reads TGTGCCTGGAGTGCGGGACTAAGGATAGAGCAGTTCTTC.

This chain joins TRBV5-5 and TRBJ2-7; tentatively, D is TRBD2 (5 bases). The CDR3 has 15 residues. The germline gives CDR1 SGHKS, CDR2 YYEKEE (reference sequence). The V gene lost 0 bases and the J gene lost 3 bases, with 13 bases spanning the gap. This chain's CDR3 is CASSLVASRRYEQYF. The DNA for the CDR3 is TGTGCCAGCAGCTTGGTAGCTAGCCGGCGCTACGAGCAGTACTTC.

The V call is TRBV9, the J call TRBJ1-1; D possibly corresponds to TRBD1 (6 bases). This CDR3 spans 15 amino acids. Trimming removed 0 bases from V and 5 bases from J, with 14 bases in between. The germline CDR1 and CDR2 sequences are SGDLS and YYNGEE. CDR3 nucleotides: TGTGCCAGCAGCGTAGTGGGCAGGGGTAGAACTGAAGCTTTCTTT. Its translation is CASSVVGRGRTEAFF.

The rearrangement joins TRBV6-1 to TRBJ1-2, with D tentatively TRBD1 (6 bases). The V gene's germline CDR1 is MNHNS and CDR2 SASEGT. The CDR3 totals 12 residues. Trimming left V 1 base short and J 13 bases short, with 13 bases between. This CDR3 reads CASSEGGGRTTF. CDR3 nucleotide sequence: TGTGCCAGCAGTGAAGGCGGGGGGCGGACCACCTTC.

A single count supports this clone. This sequence joins TRBV19 and TRBJ2-5, with D maybe TRBD1 (6 bases). Per germline, CDR1 LNHDA and CDR2 SQIVND (reference sequence). Trimming pared 7 bases from V and 5 bases from J, leaving 17 bases between. The CDR3 runs 14 residues. The CDR3 protein is CASKEQGSRETQYF. The CDR3 coding sequence is TGTGCCAGTAAGGAACAGGGCTCTCGGGAGACCCAGTACTTC.

This clone was counted many times. The V call is TRBV7-2, the J call TRBJ2-5; 14 positions match TRBD2. Germline V gene data show CDR1 as SGHTA and CDR2 as FQGNSA. The CDR3 totals 17 residues. J lost 5 bases, V lost 4 bases, and 9 bases had no gene match. CDR3 residues: CASSSNIGTSGSETQYF. The CDR3 nucleotides read TGTGCCAGCAGCTCCAACATCGGGACTAGCGGGAGTGAGACCCAGTACTTC.

This clone came up once. V and J are TRBV18 and TRBJ2-1; 10 bases agree with TRBD2. The CDR3 runs to 15 residues. With V trimmed by 3 bases and J by 6 bases, 5 bases remained unmatched. Germline-derived CDR1 and CDR2 are KGHSH and LQKENI. CDR3 coding DNA: TGTGCCAGCTCACCGCTAGCGGGAGTATTCAATGAGCAGTTCTTC. Its translation: CASSPLAGVFNEQFF.

The J gene is TRBJ1-4, the V gene TRBV6-5; 9 nucleotides agree with TRBD1. The CDR3 runs to 12 residues. Per the germline V gene, CDR1 is MNHEY and CDR2 is SVGAGI. V shed 9 bases and J 8 bases; nucleotides not matched to a gene: 4. The CDR3 DNA is TGTGCCAGTCGACAGGGGGGAGAAAAACTGTTTTTT. Translation gives CASRQGGEKLFF.

V usage is TRBV6-2 or TRBV6-3 and J usage is TRBJ2-7, with D hard to call. The CDR3 spans 16 residues. Germline CDR1 is MNHEY and CDR2 is SVGEGT. V lost 4 bases and J lost 2, with 18 bases in between. CDR3 loop: CASSSTRFERTYEQYF. In nucleotides, the CDR3 is TGTGCCAGCAGTTCCACCAGATTCGAGCGTACCTACGAGCAGTACTTC.

The DNA for the CDR3 is TGCAGTGCTAGTAAAGCTAGCGGCCGCACAGATACGCAGTATTTT. It is translated as CSASKASGRTDTQYF. The chain has TRBV20-1 and TRBJ2-3; 7 positions match TRBD2. The junction had 7 bases not matched to a gene; V was cut back by 3 bases and J by 1 base. Germline loops: CDR1 DFQATT, CDR2 SNEGSKA (reference sequence). The CDR3 is 15 amino acids.

V gene TRBV28 combines with J gene TRBJ1-5, with D perhaps TRBD1 (6 bases). This CDR3 contains 14 residues. Between the trimmed V and J ends, which lost 3 bases and 5 bases, there was a span of 11 bases. Germline V gene sequence: CDR1 MDHEN, CDR2 SYDVKM. The CDR3 nucleotides are TGTGCCAGCAGTTTCCCTTACAGGGATCAGCCCCAGCATTTT. The encoded protein is CASSFPYRDQPQHF. The full variable domain, in which reference TRBV28 and TRBJ1-5 provide the parts outside the CDR3, is DVKVTQSSRYLVKRTGEKVFLECVQDMDHENMFWYRQDPGLGLRLIYFSYDVKMKEKGDIPEGYSVSREKKERFSLILESASTNQTSMYLCASSFPYRDQPQHFGDGTRLSIL.

This chain uses TRBV7-2 with TRBJ2-1, with D uncertain. The germline V and J ends were trimmed by 5 bases and 2 bases, with 13 bases remaining between them. The CDR3 has 15 residues. Germline CDR1 and CDR2: SGHTA and FQGNSA. CDR3 DNA sequence: TGTGCCAGCAGCCTAACCTTCCGGGCCTACAATGAGCAGTTCTTC. As protein: CASSLTFRAYNEQFF. Combining the CDR3 with reference TRBV7-2 and TRBJ2-1 gives the whole variable domain GAGVSQSPSNKVTEKGKDVELRCDPISGHTALYWYRQSLGQGLEFLIYFQGNSAPDKSGLPSDRFSAERTGGSVSTLTIQRTQQEDSAVYLCASSLTFRAYNEQFFGPGTRLTVL.

The V gene is TRBV18, the J gene TRBJ1-5, with D possibly being TRBD1 (5 bases). Per germline, CDR1 KGHSH and CDR2 LQKENI. Trimming removed 1 base at V and 4 bases at J, with 17 bases between. The CDR3 totals 17 residues. CDR3 DNA: TGTGCCAGCTCACCACAGGGGACTAGGGGAACGAATCAGCCCCAGCATTTT. Protein product: CASSPQGTRGTNQPQHF.

V gene TRBV28 combines with J gene TRBJ2-1, with D perhaps TRBD1 (5 bases). Germline loops: CDR1 MDHEN, CDR2 SYDVKM. Between the trimmed V and J ends, which lost 2 bases and 5 bases, there was a span of 13 bases. The CDR3 sequence is 15 residues long. The CDR3 region is CASSLGQQGNNEQFF. CDR3 nucleotides: TGTGCCAGCAGTTTAGGGCAGCAGGGTAACAATGAGCAGTTCTTC.

A note on this clone: It may be a read error: a sequence one base away is much more abundant. The chain links TRBV13 to TRBJ2-1, with unresolved D. V was shortened by 4 bases and J by 5 bases, with 3 bases between the two germline ends. From germline, CDR1 is PRHDT and CDR2 FYEKMQ (reference sequence). The CDR3 is 11 residues long. CDR3 protein: CASSSDNEQFF. Written as DNA, the CDR3 is TGTGCCAGCAGCTCTGACAATGAGCAGTTCTTC.